This T cell receptor beta chain was identified in a study of identical twins. After removal of 6 bases from V and 9 bases from J, the junction contained 5 bases not matched to a gene. The CDR3 length is 12 residues. A few counts support this clonotype. A single record per CDR3 protein comes from TCRdb applying MiXCR to the 5' RACE reads. This sample has approximately 500,000 distinct CDR3 sequences, with approximately 24% found just once. These data are also associated with another study on T cells expressing NK-cell markers. That paper notes: TCR beta repertoires came from sorted CD3+CD56+NKG2C+, CD3+CD56+NKG2C- and CD3+CD56-NKG2C+ T cells.

The specimen sequenced was CD4+ T cells sorted from blood. The source is a woman aged 18-29 years in good health. The chain uses TRBV12-3 or TRBV12-4 and TRBJ2-1; 7 positions agree with TRBD2. The CDR3 region has the DNA TGTGCCAGCAGCAGGGACTACCGTGAGCAGTTCTTC. Protein: CASSRDYREQFF.